Detailed here is one T cell receptor (beta chain). Antigen specificity is unknown. The DNA is omitted, as the CDR3 cannot be located on it reliably, and the CDR3 follows TCRdb's listing. Germline V gene sequence: CDR1 SGHAT, CDR2 FQDESV (reference sequence). Counting both end residues, the CDR3 totals 14 amino acids. RNA was extracted from bulk tissue without any cell sorting. This non-tumor lung sample came from over 3 cm beyond the tumor edge. Between August and November 2014, newly diagnosed, chemotherapy-naive lung cancer patients underwent thoracic surgery in China. This specimen belongs to a study of tumor and adjacent non-tumor tissue in lung cancer. Study-level information: Patients comprised 12 adenocarcinoma, 2 squamous cell carcinoma and 1 small cell lung cancer.

A modified ARM-PCR protocol with three rounds of nested PCR amplified TCRbeta. Each CDR3 protein is one row after TCRdb ran MiXCR on the multiplex PCR reads. The repertoire consists of 65,000 to 85,000 distinct CDR3 sequences, with more than 75% occurring once and the leading ten covering under 45%. Overall study findings and caveats: Shorter survival was associated with higher TCR diversity in tumors.

The source is a man between 60 and 75 years old with non-small cell lung cancer. The chain has TRBV11-1 and TRBJ2-2. Sequenced: distant non-tumor lung tissue. This chain's CDR3 is CASSYTSGTGSCFF.